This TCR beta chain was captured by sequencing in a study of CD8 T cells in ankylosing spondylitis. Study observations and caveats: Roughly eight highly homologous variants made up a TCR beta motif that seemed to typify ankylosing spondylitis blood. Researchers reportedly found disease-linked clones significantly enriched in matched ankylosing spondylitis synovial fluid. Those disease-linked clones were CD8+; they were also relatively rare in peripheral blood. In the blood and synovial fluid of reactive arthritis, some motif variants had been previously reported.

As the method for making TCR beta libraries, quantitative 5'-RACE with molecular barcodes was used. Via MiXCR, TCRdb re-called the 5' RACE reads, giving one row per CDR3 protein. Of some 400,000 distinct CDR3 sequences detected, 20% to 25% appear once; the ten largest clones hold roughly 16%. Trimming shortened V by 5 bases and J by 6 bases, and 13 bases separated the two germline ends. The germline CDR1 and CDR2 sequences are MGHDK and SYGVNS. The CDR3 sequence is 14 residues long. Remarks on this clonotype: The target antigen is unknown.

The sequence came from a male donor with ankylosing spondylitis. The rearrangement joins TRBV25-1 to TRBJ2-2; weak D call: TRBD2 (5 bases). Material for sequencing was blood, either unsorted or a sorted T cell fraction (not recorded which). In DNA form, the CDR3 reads TGTGCCAGCAGTCGGGGTGTGGAGCCCGGGGAGCTGTTTTTT. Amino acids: CASSRGVEPGELFF. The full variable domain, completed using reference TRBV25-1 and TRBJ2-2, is EADIYQTPRYLVIGTGKKITLECSQTMGHDKMYWYQQDPGMELHLIHYSYGVNSTEKGDLSSESTVSRIRTEHFPLTLESARPSHTSQYLCASSRGVEPGELFFGEGSRLTVL.